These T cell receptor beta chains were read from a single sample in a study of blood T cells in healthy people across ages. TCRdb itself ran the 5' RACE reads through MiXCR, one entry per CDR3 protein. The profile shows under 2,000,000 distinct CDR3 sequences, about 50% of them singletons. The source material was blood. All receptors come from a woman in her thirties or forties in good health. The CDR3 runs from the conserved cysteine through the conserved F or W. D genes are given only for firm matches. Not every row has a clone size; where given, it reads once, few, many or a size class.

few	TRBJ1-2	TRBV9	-	TGTGCCAGCAGCGGAGGGGAGGGGAACGACTATGGCTACACCTTC	CASSGGEGNDYGYTF
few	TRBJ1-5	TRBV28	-	TGTGCCAGCAGTCAAAACGGCCGCAATCAGCCCCAGCATTTT	CASSQNGRNQPQHF
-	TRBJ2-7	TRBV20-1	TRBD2	TGCAGTGCTATCCCCGGGGGGTTATACGAGCAGTACTTC	CSAIPGGLYEQYF
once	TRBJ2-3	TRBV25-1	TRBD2	TGTGTCAGCACCTTGACTAGCGGCACAGATACGCAGTATTTT	CVSTLTSGTDTQYF
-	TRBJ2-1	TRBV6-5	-	TGTGCCAGCAGTTACTCGAATAAGCAGTTCTTC	CASSYSNKQFF
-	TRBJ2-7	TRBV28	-	TGTGCCAGCAGTCCGGTCGGGGAGGTCACGGAGCAGTACTTC	CASSPVGEVTEQYF
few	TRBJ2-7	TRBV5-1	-	TGCGCCAGCAGCTTGGACGCCCGGACCTCCTACGAGCAGTACTTC	CASSLDARTSYEQYF
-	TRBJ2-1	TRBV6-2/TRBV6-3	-	TGTGCCAGCAGTTACTGGGGGGCTAGCGCCAATGAGCAGTTCTTC	CASSYWGASANEQFF
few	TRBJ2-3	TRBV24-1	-	TGTGCCACCAGTGACCCCGGGACACCTTCAGATACGCAGTATTTT	CATSDPGTPSDTQYF
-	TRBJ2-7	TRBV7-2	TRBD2	TGTGCCAGCAGCTGGACGGGACTAGCGGGGACCTCCTACGAGCAGTACTTC	CASSWTGLAGTSYEQYF
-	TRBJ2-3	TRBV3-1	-	TGTGCCAGCAGCCAATACAGTACGCAGTATTTT	CASSQYSTQYF
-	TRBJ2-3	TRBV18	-	TGTGCCAGCTCACCGGTTGTTGACGATACGCAGTATTTT	CASSPVVDDTQYF
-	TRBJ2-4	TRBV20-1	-	TGCAGTGCCCCCGGAGATCTGGGCATTCAGTACTTC	CSAPGDLGIQYF
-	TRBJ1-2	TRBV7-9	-	TGTGCCAGCAGCTTACTACAGGGTGTCTATGGCTACACCTTC	CASSLLQGVYGYTF
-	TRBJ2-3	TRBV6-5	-	TGTGCCAGCAGTTACTCCGTTCCGACCCTAATGACGCCGCGTAGCACAGATACGCAGTATTTT	CASSYSVPTLMTPRSTDTQYF
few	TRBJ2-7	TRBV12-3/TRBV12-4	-	TGTGCCAGCAGTCCAAGAAGCCAGGGTGAGAACCCCTACGAGCAGTACTTC	CASSPRSQGENPYEQYF
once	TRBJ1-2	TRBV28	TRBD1	TGTGCCAGCAGTTCCATATACAGGGGGGAGGTGGATGGCTACACCTTC	CASSSIYRGEVDGYTF
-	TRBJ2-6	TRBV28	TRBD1	TGTGCCAGCACCAACAGGGGTACTGGGGCCAACGTCCTGACTTTC	CASTNRGTGANVLTF
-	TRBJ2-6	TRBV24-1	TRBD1	TGTGCCACCAGTGATGGTCTATCAGGGGGTTGGGCCAACGTCCTGACTTTC	CATSDGLSGGWANVLTF
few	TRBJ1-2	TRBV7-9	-	TGTGCCAGCAGCTTAGCTGCGGACGGGAACTATGGCTACACCTTC	CASSLAADGNYGYTF
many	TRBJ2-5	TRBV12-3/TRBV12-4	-	TGTGCCAGCAGTTTCGGGACCGGCGTGGAGACCCAGTACTTC	CASSFGTGVETQYF
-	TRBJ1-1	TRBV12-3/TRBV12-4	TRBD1	TGTGCCAGCAGTTCGACAGGGTGGAACACTGAAGCTTTCTTT	CASSSTGWNTEAFF